The 20 T cell receptor beta chains below come from one sample, sequenced in a study of T cells after yellow fever vaccination. TCRdb re-called the 5' RACE reads with MiXCR, one entry per CDR3 protein. The table has about 320,000 distinct CDR3 sequences, around 7.3% seen once. Sequencing used PBMCs, obtained about 49 days after the first yellow fever vaccination. The receptors were gathered from a young man who received the YFV17D yellow fever vaccine.

DNA of the CDR3: TGTGCCAGCAGCGCGGAACCGGGACAGGCCGACCTTCTCTATGGCTACACCTTC. Translation gives CASSAEPGQADLLYGYTF. The chain has TRBV9 and TRBJ1-2, with 8 bases lining up with TRBD1. From germline, CDR1 is SGDLS and CDR2 YYNGEE. Germline trimming cut 3 bases from V and 4 bases from J; bases unmatched to any gene: 17. This CDR3 is built from 18 residues.

This clonotype was seen many times. This chain links TRBV28 with TRBJ2-7; maybe TRBD2 (5 bases). V shed 11 bases and J shed 1 base, with 12 bases lying between them. The CDR3 consists of 12 residues. Per the germline V gene, CDR1 is MDHEN and CDR2 is SYDVKM. The CDR3 sequence: CAHATGSYEQYF. The CDR3 nucleotides read TGTGCCCATGCGACGGGATCCTACGAGCAGTACTTC.

This clonotype has just a few counts. The genes are TRBV5-5 and TRBJ1-2; D gene ambiguous. The CDR3 is 15 residues long. Germline V CDR1 and CDR2: SGHKS, YYEKEE (reference sequence). V shed 4 bases and J shed 0 bases, with 13 bases lying between them. For the CDR3, the DNA is TGTGCCAGCAGCCCGTCAAGGATGCCTAACTATGGCTACACCTTC. This gives the protein CASSPSRMPNYGYTF.

The V and J genes are TRBV11-2 and TRBJ2-5, with TRBD2 identical over 11 bases. Looked up from germline, CDR1 is SGHAT and CDR2 is FQNNGV. This CDR3 comprises 16 residues. J gave up 6 bases and V 7 bases, and 13 bases lay outside the gene matches. For the CDR3, the DNA is TGTGCCAGCACCGAACCGATAGCGGGGGGGCTGAAGACCCAGTACTTC. Protein product: CASTEPIAGGLKTQYF.

This clonotype was seen a handful of times. The V call is TRBV7-9, the J call TRBJ1-2; D may be TRBD1 (5 bases). Trimming cost V 1 base and J 4 bases, with 16 bases left between them. The CDR3 runs to 16 residues. Germline-derived CDR1 and CDR2 are SEHNR and FQNEAQ (reference sequence). The CDR3: CASSLGSGTDGYGYTF. The DNA for the CDR3 is TGTGCCAGCAGCTTAGGTTCGGGGACGGATGGCTATGGCTACACCTTC.

The genes are TRBV7-6 and TRBJ2-2; D uncertain. Trimming removed 3 bases at V and 7 bases at J, with 6 bases between. This CDR3 spans 12 amino acids. The germline gives CDR1 SGHVS, CDR2 FNYEAQ. The CDR3 protein is CASSFWNGELFF. As DNA, the CDR3 is TGTGCCAGCAGCTTTTGGAACGGGGAGCTGTTTTTT.

This clonotype came up many times. The J gene is TRBJ2-7, the V gene TRBV5-1; 8 nucleotides match TRBD1. The CDR3 has 14 residues. Germline CDR1 is SGHRS and CDR2 is YFSETQ. The junction had 6 bases not matched to a gene; V was cut back by 4 bases and J by 3 bases. The CDR3 spells CASSTGQGGYEQYV. The DNA for the CDR3 is TGCGCCAGCAGCACCGGACAGGGTGGCTACGAGCAGTACGTC.

This chain joins TRBV21-1 and TRBJ2-7; TRBD2, the D gene given by the table, was not confirmed from the DNA. TRBV21-1 is a pseudogene. This CDR3 is 17 amino acids long. CDR3 sequence reads: CASSKDIGGVPEYEQYV. The CDR3, as DNA: TGTGCCAGCAGCAAAGATATTGGAGGGGTGCCAGAGTACGAGCAGTACGTC.

This clonotype was picked up a small number of times. The chain links TRBV7-2 to TRBJ1-3; possible D gene TRBD1, 5 bases. The CDR3 loop spans 16 amino acids. Trimming cost V 2 bases and J 4 bases, with 15 bases left between them. In germline, CDR1 is SGHTA, CDR2 FQGNSA. The CDR3 coding sequence is TGTGCCAGCAGCTTATCGGGGGAGAGGGCAGGAAACACCATATATTTT. Its protein is CASSLSGERAGNTIYF.

V is TRBV6-5 and J is TRBJ1-1, with a weak D call TRBD1 (5 bases). This CDR3 is 15 amino acids long. Germline assignment: CDR1 MNHEY and CDR2 SVGAGI. V was clipped by 0 bases and J by 3 bases, with 11 bases between them. The DNA for the CDR3 is TGTGCCAGCAGTTACTCTCCTTTGGGGGACACTGAAGCTTTCTTT. Encoded protein: CASSYSPLGDTEAFF.

This clonotype was observed a few times. The chain couples TRBV20-1 to TRBJ1-5, with unresolved D. This CDR3 is built from 12 residues. Looked up from germline, CDR1 is DFQATT and CDR2 is SNEGSKA (reference sequence). Trimming stripped 1 base from V and 6 bases from J, with 7 bases between. CDR3 sequence (DNA): TGCAGTGCTAGAGGCTGGGCTCAGCCCCAGCATTTT. Residues: CSARGWAQPQHF.

This clonotype was counted ten times or more. The gene calls are TRBV27 and TRBJ2-7; 9 positions agree with TRBD2. V lost 3 bases and J lost 3; bases outside the gene matches: 3. The CDR3 has 14 amino acids. The germline CDR1 and CDR2 sequences are MNHEY and SMNVEV (reference sequence). The CDR3 coding sequence is TGTGCCAGCAGTTTGGCTAGCGGGGTCTACGAGCAGTACTTC. It codes for CASSLASGVYEQYF.

The V gene is TRBV12-3 or TRBV12-4, the J gene TRBJ1-2; no clear D. The ends were cut back, 1 base at V and 7 bases at J, with 13 bases in the middle. The CDR3 totals 14 residues. CDR3 protein: CASSLGSGSGGYTF. The CDR3, as DNA: TGTGCCAGCAGTTTAGGTTCGGGGTCTGGTGGCTACACCTTC.

This clonotype showed up just a few times. V usage is TRBV7-3 and J usage is TRBJ2-3; D may correspond to TRBD1 or TRBD2 (6 bases each). Germline loops: CDR1 SGHTA, CDR2 FQGTGA. Deletions cut 5 bases from V and 10 bases from J, with 13 bases between. The CDR3 is 12 amino acids. CDR3 sequence (DNA): TGTGCCAGCAGCGAAGGGGGGCAGGCGCAGTATTTT. Protein: CASSEGGQAQYF.

The table lists this clonotype with a few counts. The gene calls are TRBV4-2 and TRBJ1-1; unclear D gene. V was cut by 1 base and J by 8 bases, with 5 bases left in between. The CDR3 consists of 11 residues. In germline, CDR1 is LGHNA, CDR2 YNFKEQ. The CDR3 region has the DNA TGTGCCAGCAGCCAAGCCGAAGAAGCTTTCTTT. Translating gives CASSQAEEAFF.

The CDR3 region has the DNA TGTGCCAGCAGCCAAGAGTCGACTAGCGACACAGATACGCAGTATTTT. Its protein is CASSQESTSDTDTQYF. This chain links TRBV3-1 with TRBJ2-3; 8 bases are a match to TRBD2. V lost 0 bases, J lost 2 bases, and 4 bases stayed unmatched. There are 16 residues in the CDR3. Looked up from germline, CDR1 is LGHDT and CDR2 is YNNKEL (reference sequence).

The chain joins TRBV5-1 to TRBJ1-1; TRBD1 aligns across 9 bases. The CDR3 covers 15 residues. CDR1 is SGHRS and CDR2 is YFSETQ in the germline V gene. Trimming removed 5 bases from V and 11 bases from J; junction bases left unmatched: 16. The CDR3 DNA is TGCGCCAGCAGAACCGTCCCACAGGGGGCAAAGGAGGCTTTCTTT. Protein product: CASRTVPQGAKEAFF.

The chain employs TRBV5-1 and TRBJ1-2; 7 nucleotides agree with TRBD1. This CDR3 is built from 14 residues. J gave up 5 bases and V 3 bases, and 7 bases lay outside the gene matches. Germline V CDR1 and CDR2: SGHRS, YFSETQ. The CDR3 DNA follows: TGCGCCAGCAGCTGGGGGACAGAGCTATATGGCTACACCTTC. This encodes CASSWGTELYGYTF.

This clonotype has a count of ten or more. The DNA of the CDR3 is TGTGCCAGCAGCAGCCAGGGTTTTGCTGGAAACACCATATATTTT. It codes for CASSSQGFAGNTIYF. The chain uses TRBV9 and TRBJ1-3, with D perhaps TRBD1 (5 bases). Between the trimmed V and J ends, which lost 4 bases and 2 bases, there was a span of 13 bases. The length of the CDR3 is 15 residues. Germline V gene data show CDR1 as SGDLS and CDR2 as YYNGEE.

This clonotype came up many times. The chain joins TRBV4-3 to TRBJ2-5, with TRBD2 identical over 7 bases. Germline loops: CDR1 LGHNA, CDR2 YSLEER. The CDR3 is 16 residues long. The J segment lost 5 bases and the V segment lost 1 base, leaving 10 bases of the junction unmatched. The CDR3 here is CASSQGSGTNLETQYF. The DNA of the CDR3 is TGCGCCAGCAGCCAAGGGTCCGGGACTAACTTGGAGACCCAGTACTTC.